This T cell receptor (beta chain) derives from a study of early T cells in non-severe SARS-CoV-2 infection. Unique molecular identifier tags were affixed to discrete cDNA molecules. TCRdb passed the 5' RACE reads through MiXCR, listing each CDR3 protein once. The sample carries 65,000 to 95,000 distinct CDR3 sequences, about 9.6% recorded once. The table lists this clonotype with many counts. V was shortened by 6 bases and J by 1 base, with 10 bases between the two germline ends. The CDR3 has 13 residues. Germline CDR1 is MDHEN and CDR2 is SYDVKM. This receptor was taken from an adult who was a healthcare worker with PCR-confirmed SARS-CoV-2 infection or an uninfected control (not recorded which). Sequenced material: whole blood. This sequence joins TRBV28 and TRBJ2-7; D is possibly TRBD1 (6 bases). In DNA form, the CDR3 reads TGTGCCAGCAGCCCACAGGGTTCCTACGAGCAGTACTTC. Translating gives CASSPQGSYEQYF.